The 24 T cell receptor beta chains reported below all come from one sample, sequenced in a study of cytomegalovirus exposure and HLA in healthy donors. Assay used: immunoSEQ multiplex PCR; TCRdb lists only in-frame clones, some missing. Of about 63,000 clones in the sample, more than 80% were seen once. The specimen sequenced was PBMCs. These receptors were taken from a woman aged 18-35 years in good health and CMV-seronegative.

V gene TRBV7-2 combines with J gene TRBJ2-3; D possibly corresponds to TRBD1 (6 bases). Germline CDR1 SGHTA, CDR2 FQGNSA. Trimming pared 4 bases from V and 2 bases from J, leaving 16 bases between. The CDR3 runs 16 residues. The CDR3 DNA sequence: TGTGCCAGCAGCTCGCGGACAGCAACCCTCACAGATACGCAGTATTTT. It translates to CASSSRTATLTDTQYF.

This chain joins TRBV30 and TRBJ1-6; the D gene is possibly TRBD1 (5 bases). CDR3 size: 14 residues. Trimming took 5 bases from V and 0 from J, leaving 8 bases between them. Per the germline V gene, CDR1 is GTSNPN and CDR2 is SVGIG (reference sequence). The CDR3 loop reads CAWDRISYNSPLHF. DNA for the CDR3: TGTGCCTGGGACAGAATCTCCTATAATTCACCCCTCCACTTT.

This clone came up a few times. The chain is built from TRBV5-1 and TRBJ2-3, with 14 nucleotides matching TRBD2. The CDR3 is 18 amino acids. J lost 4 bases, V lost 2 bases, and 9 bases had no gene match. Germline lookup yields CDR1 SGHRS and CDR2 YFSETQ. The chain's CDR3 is CASSFGTSGRTGADTQYF. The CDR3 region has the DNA TGCGCCAGCAGCTTTGGGACTAGCGGGAGAACGGGGGCAGATACGCAGTATTTT.

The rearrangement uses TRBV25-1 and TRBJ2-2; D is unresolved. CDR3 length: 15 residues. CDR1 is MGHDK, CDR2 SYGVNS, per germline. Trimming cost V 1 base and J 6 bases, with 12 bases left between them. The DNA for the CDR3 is TGTGCCAGCAGTGAATTCCGCAGTGTGTCCGGGGAGCTGTTTTTT. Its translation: CASSEFRSVSGELFF.

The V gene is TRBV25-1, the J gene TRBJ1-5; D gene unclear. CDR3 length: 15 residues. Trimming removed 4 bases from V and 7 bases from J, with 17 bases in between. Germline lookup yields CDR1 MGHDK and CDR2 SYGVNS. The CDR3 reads CASSGDNAAGQPQHF. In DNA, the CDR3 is TGTGCCAGCAGTGGAGACAACGCCGCGGGGCAGCCCCAGCATTTT.

CDR3 residues: CASSGPGGSYNEQFF. The CDR3 DNA reads as TGTGCCAGCAGTGGCCCAGGGGGCTCGTACAATGAGCAGTTCTTC. The chain has TRBV25-1 and TRBJ2-1; 8 bases line up with TRBD1. V was pared by 4 bases and J by 4 bases, with 6 bases of the junction left unmatched. This CDR3 region has 15 residues. Germline loops: CDR1 MGHDK, CDR2 SYGVNS.

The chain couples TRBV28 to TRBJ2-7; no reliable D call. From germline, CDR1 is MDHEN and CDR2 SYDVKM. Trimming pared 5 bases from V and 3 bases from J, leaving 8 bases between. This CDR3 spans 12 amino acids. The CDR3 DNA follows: TGTGCCAGCAGTATAGAGCTCTACGAGCAGTACTTC. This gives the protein CASSIELYEQYF.

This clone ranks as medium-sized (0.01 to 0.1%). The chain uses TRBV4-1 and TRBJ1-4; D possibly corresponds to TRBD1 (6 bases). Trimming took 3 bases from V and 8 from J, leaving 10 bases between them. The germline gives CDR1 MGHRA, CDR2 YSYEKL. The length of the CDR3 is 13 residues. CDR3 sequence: CASSQWQGEKLFF. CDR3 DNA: TGCGCCAGCAGCCAGTGGCAGGGGGAAAAACTGTTTTTT.

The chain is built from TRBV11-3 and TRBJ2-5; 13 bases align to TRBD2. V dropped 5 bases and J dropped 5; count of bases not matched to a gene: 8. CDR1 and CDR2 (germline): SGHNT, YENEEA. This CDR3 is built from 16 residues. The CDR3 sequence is CASSKGTSGNGETQYF. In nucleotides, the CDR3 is TGTGCCAGCAGCAAAGGGACTAGCGGGAATGGGGAGACCCAGTACTTC. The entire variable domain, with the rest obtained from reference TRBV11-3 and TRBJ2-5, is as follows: EAGVVQSPRYKIIEKKQPVAFWCNPISGHNTLYWYLQNLGQGPELLIRYENEEAVDDSQLPKDRFSAERLKGVDSTLKIQPAELGDSAVYLCASSKGTSGNGETQYFGPGTRLLVL.

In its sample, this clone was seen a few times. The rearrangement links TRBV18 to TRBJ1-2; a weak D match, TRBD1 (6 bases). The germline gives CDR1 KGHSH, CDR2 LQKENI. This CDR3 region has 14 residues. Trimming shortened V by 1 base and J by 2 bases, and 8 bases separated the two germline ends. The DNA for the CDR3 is TGTGCCAGCTCACCACAGGGGGGGAACTATGGCTACACCTTC. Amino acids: CASSPQGGNYGYTF.

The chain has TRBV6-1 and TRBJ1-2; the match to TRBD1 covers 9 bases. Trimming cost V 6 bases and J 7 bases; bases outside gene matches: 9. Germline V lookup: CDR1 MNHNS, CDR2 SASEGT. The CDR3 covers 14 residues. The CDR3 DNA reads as TGTGCCAGCAGAATAACAGGGGGCGAACGTGGCTACACCTTC. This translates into CASRITGGERGYTF.

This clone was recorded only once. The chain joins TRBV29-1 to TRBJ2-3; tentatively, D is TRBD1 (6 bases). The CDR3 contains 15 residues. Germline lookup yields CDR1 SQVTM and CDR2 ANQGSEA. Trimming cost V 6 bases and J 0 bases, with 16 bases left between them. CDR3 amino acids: CSVNMRGWSTDTQYF. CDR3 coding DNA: TGCAGCGTCAATATGAGGGGGTGGAGCACAGATACGCAGTATTTT.

CDR3 sequence (DNA): TGTGCCAGCTCACCGGAACAGAATCAGCCCCAGCATTTT. Protein product: CASSPEQNQPQHF. The chain has TRBV18 and TRBJ1-5, with no clear D. Germline CDR1 reads KGHSH; CDR2 reads LQKENI. This CDR3 is 13 amino acids long. The ends were cut back, 3 bases at V and 4 bases at J, with 7 bases in the middle. Full variable domain (outside the CDR3, taken from reference TRBV18 and TRBJ1-5): NAGVMQNPRHLVRRRGQEARLRCSPMKGHSHVYWYRQLPEEGLKFMVYLQKENIIDESGMPKERFSAEFPKEGPSILRIQQVVRGDSAAYFCASSPEQNQPQHFGDGTRLSIL.

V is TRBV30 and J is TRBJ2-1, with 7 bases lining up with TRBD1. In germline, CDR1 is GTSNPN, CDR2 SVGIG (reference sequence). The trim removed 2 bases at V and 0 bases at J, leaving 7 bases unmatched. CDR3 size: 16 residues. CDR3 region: CAWSRTGLSSYNEQFF. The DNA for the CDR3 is TGTGCCTGGAGTCGGACAGGACTCAGCTCCTACAATGAGCAGTTCTTC.

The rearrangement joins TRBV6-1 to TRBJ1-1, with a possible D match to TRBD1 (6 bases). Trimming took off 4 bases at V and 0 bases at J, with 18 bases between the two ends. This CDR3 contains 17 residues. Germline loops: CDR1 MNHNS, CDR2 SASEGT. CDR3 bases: TGTGCCAGCAGTGGTCCCGGGGGAGGGGGGATGAACACTGAAGCTTTCTTT. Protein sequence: CASSGPGGGGMNTEAFF.

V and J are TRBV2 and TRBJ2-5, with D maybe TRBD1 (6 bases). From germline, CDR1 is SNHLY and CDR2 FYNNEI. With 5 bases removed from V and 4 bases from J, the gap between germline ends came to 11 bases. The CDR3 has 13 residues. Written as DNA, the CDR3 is TGTGCCAGCAGTAAGGGGGAAGGAGAGACCCAGTACTTC. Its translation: CASSKGEGETQYF.

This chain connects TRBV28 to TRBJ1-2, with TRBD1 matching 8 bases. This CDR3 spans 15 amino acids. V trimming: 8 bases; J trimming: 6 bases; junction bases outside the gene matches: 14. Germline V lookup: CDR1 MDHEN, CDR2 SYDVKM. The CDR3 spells CASGWTGQTSHGYTF. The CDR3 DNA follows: TGTGCCAGCGGGTGGACAGGGCAAACTAGCCATGGCTACACCTTC.

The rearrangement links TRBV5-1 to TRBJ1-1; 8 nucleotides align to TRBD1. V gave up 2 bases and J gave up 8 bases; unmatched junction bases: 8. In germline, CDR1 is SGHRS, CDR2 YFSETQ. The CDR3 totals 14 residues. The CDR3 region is CASSLTGGTIEAFF. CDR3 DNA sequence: TGCGCCAGCAGCTTAACAGGGGGGACGATAGAAGCTTTCTTT. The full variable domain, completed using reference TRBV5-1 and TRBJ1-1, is KAGVTQTPRYLIKTRGQQVTLSCSPISGHRSVSWYQQTPGQGLQFLFEYFSETQRNKGNFPGRFSGRQFSNSRSEMNVSTLELGDSALYLCASSLTGGTIEAFFGQGTRLTVV.

The chain's CDR3 is CASSQDVGTYTGELFF. In nucleotides, the CDR3 is TGTGCCAGCAGCCAAGATGTTGGGACTTATACCGGGGAGCTGTTTTTT. The chain links TRBV4-2 to TRBJ2-2; tentatively, D is TRBD2 (6 bases). The CDR3 is 16 residues long. V lost 0 bases and J 5 bases, leaving 13 bases between the germline ends. CDR1 is LGHNA, CDR2 YNFKEQ, per germline.

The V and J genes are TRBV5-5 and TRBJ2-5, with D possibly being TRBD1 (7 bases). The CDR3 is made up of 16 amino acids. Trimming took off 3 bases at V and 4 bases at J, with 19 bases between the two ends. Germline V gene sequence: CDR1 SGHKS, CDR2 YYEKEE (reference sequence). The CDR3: CASSWAEGAGGETQYF. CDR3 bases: TGTGCCAGCAGCTGGGCGGAGGGGGCTGGTGGAGAGACCCAGTACTTC. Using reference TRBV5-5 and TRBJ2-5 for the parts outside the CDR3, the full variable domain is DAGVTQSPTHLIKTRGQQVTLRCSPISGHKSVSWYQQVLGQGPQFIFQYYEKEERGRGNFPDRFSARQFPNYSSELNVNALLLGDSALYLCASSWAEGAGGETQYFGPGTRLLVL.

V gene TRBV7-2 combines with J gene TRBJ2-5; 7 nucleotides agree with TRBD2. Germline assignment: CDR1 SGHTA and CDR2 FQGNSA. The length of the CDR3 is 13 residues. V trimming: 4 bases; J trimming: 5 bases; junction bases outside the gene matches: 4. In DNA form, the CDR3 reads TGTGCCAGCAGCTCATCCGGGGGGGAGACCCAGTACTTC. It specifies CASSSSGGETQYF.

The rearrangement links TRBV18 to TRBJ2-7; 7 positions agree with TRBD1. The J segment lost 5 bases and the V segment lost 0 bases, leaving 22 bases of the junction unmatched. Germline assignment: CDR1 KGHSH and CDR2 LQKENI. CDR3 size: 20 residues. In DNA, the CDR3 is TGTGCCAGCTCACCACCACAAAAGACGACAGGGAGTTTTATTAGTAACGAGCAGTACTTC. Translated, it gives CASSPPQKTTGSFISNEQYF.

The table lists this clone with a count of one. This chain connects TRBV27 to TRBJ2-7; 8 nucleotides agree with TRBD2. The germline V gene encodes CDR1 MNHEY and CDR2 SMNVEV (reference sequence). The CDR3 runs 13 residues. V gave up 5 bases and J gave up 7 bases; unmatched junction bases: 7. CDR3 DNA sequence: TGTGCCAGCAGTCCTGGACTAGCCTGGGAGCAGTACTTC. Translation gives CASSPGLAWEQYF.

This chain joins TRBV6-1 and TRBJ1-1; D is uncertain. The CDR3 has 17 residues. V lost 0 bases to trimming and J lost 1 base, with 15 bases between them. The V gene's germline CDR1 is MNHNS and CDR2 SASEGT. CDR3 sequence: CASSEAGRSVWNTEAFF. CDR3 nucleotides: TGTGCCAGCAGTGAAGCGGGCAGGTCAGTGTGGAACACTGAAGCTTTCTTT.